This TCR beta chain was identified in a study of blood T cell repertoires in COVID-19. Study information: PBMCs, B-cell-depleted T cells, or T cells provided the cDNA or gDNA that made up the material.

V was cut by 1 base and J by 3 bases, with 16 bases left in between. The CDR3 is 17 amino acids. Germline V gene data show CDR1 as SGHNT and CDR2 as YENEEA. A single count supports this clone. TCRdb keeps only in-frame clones here, not all; method: immunoSEQ multiplex PCR. The sample has a few hundred thousand clones; approximately 77% are singletons. The rearrangement links TRBV11-3 to TRBJ2-4, with D possibly TRBD1 on 6 matching bases. This TCR derives from a human donor with acute or convalescent COVID-19. The donor label of this sample is uncertain. Sequencing was carried out using peripheral blood. CDR3: CASSLGGQGTGKNIQYF. The CDR3 region has the DNA TGTGCCAGCAGCTTAGGAGGGCAGGGGACGGGCAAAAACATTCAGTACTTC.